These 21 T cell receptor beta chains were all obtained from the same sample, sequenced in a study of T-cell memory formation after mild COVID-19. TCRdb fed the 5' RACE reads into MiXCR, producing one record per CDR3 protein. The sample lists 150,000 to 200,000 distinct CDR3 sequences, around 10% occurring once. Sequences were obtained from PBMCs or a T cell subset sorted from them (not recorded which). Receptors were obtained from a man younger than 35 who had mild COVID-19 (a few samples of this study predate the infection). Cell type and time point are not known.

There are many counts of this clonotype. The chain has TRBV7-9 and TRBJ1-1; TRBD1 agrees at 7 bases. The germline CDR1 and CDR2 sequences are SEHNR and FQNEAQ (reference sequence). This CDR3 spans 15 amino acids. V lost 6 bases and J lost 1; bases outside the gene matches: 8. CDR3 region: CASSLFDRANTEAFF. CDR3 DNA: TGTGCCAGCAGTTTATTTGACAGGGCGAACACTGAAGCTTTCTTT.

The chain joins TRBV7-8 to TRBJ1-5; 12 bases map to TRBD1. The CDR3 is 15 residues long. Germline V gene lookup returns CDR1 SGHVS and CDR2 FQNEAQ. V gave up 2 bases and J gave up 7 bases; unmatched junction bases: 3. The CDR3 DNA is TGTGCCAGCAGCTTATTGGGGACAGGGGGCCAGCCCCAGCATTTT. The encoded protein is CASSLLGTGGQPQHF.

This clonotype was seen more than once but under ten times. The gene calls are TRBV15 and TRBJ1-4; tentatively, D is TRBD1 (5 bases). Trimming took off 0 bases at V and 0 bases at J, with 8 bases between the two ends. CDR3 length: 16 residues. Germline V gives CDR1 LNHNV, CDR2 YYDKDF (reference sequence). CDR3 bases: TGTGCCACCAGCAGAGATCCGGGGGCAACTAATGAAAAACTGTTTTTT. Its translation is CATSRDPGATNEKLFF.

This clonotype was counted many times. The chain carries TRBV5-5 and TRBJ2-1; no definite D call. The V and J ends lost 0 bases and 1 base respectively, with 5 bases between them. Germline V gives CDR1 SGHKS, CDR2 YYEKEE (reference sequence). The CDR3 extends over 14 amino acids. For the CDR3, the DNA is TGTGCCAGCAGCTTGGGAGAGTCCTACAATGAGCAGTTCTTC. This encodes CASSLGESYNEQFF. The variable domain in full, with the rest retrieved from reference TRBV5-5 and TRBJ2-1, is DAGVTQSPTHLIKTRGQQVTLRCSPISGHKSVSWYQQVLGQGPQFIFQYYEKEERGRGNFPDRFSARQFPNYSSELNVNALLLGDSALYLCASSLGESYNEQFFGPGTRLTVL.

The CDR3, as DNA: TGTGCCAGCAGTCCCCATTCACAGAGAGGCAGCAATCAGCCCCAGCATTTT. Translated: CASSPHSQRGSNQPQHF. The gene calls are TRBV6-2 or TRBV6-3 and TRBJ1-5; no reliable D call. The CDR3 is made up of 17 amino acids. Trimming removed 5 bases at V and 1 base at J, with 18 bases between. Germline V lookup: CDR1 MNHEY, CDR2 SVGEGT.

The chain carries TRBV9 and TRBJ2-7; maybe TRBD1 (5 bases). V lost 1 base, J lost 6 bases, and 14 bases lay in between. Germline CDR1 is SGDLS and CDR2 is YYNGEE. The CDR3 spans 14 residues. The CDR3 DNA reads as TGTGCCAGCAGCGTACTTGTCAGGGTCCGCGAGCAGTACGTC. Encoded protein: CASSVLVRVREQYV.

The chain joins TRBV12-3 or TRBV12-4 to TRBJ1-1; tentative D call: TRBD1 (5 bases). CDR3 length: 14 residues. Deletions cut 7 bases from V and 2 bases from J, with 14 bases between. CDR3 region: CASTIRGRNTEAFF. CDR3 nucleotides: TGTGCCAGCACCATTCGGGGGAGAAACACTGAAGCTTTCTTT.

This clonotype occurred many times. The chain is built from TRBV20-1 and TRBJ2-1; D is unresolved. Germline CDR1 is DFQATT and CDR2 is SNEGSKA (reference sequence). The V end was cut by 1 base, the J end by 5 bases, with 18 bases between. This CDR3 comprises 16 residues. The CDR3 protein is CSARVYAQERHNEQFF. Written as DNA, the CDR3 is TGCAGTGCTAGAGTCTACGCCCAGGAACGCCACAATGAGCAGTTCTTC.

This clonotype was counted only a few times. J is TRBJ2-3 and V is TRBV5-1, with 10 bases matching TRBD1. The CDR3 is 15 residues long. V gave up 4 bases and J gave up 6 bases; unmatched junction bases: 8. Germline CDR1 SGHRS, CDR2 YFSETQ. The CDR3 is CASSPARDRGDTQYF. Here the CDR3 DNA reads TGCGCCAGCAGCCCGGCACGGGACAGGGGTGATACGCAGTATTTT.

This clonotype was seen a few times. The V call is TRBV20-1, the J call TRBJ1-5; a weak D match, TRBD1 (6 bases). The CDR3 is made up of 13 amino acids. V lost 3 bases, J lost 6 bases, and 12 bases lay in between. Germline CDR1 and CDR2: DFQATT and SNEGSKA (reference sequence). CDR3 loop: CSASGGRGQPQHF. CDR3 coding DNA: TGCAGTGCTAGCGGGGGGCGAGGTCAGCCCCAGCATTTT.

This rearrangement joins TRBV5-1 to TRBJ2-1, with 7 nucleotides matching TRBD2. Germline-derived CDR1 and CDR2 are SGHRS and YFSETQ. There are 16 residues in the CDR3. Germline trimming cut 4 bases from V and 0 bases from J; bases unmatched to any gene: 7. The CDR3 is CASSRSGGNSYNEQFF. The DNA of the CDR3 is TGCGCCAGCAGCAGGTCGGGGGGAAACTCCTACAATGAGCAGTTCTTC.

This rearrangement joins TRBV20-1 to TRBJ1-2, with D tentatively TRBD1 (6 bases). The CDR3 contains 14 residues. Germline CDR1 DFQATT, CDR2 SNEGSKA (reference sequence). Trimming removed 6 bases from V and 4 bases from J, with 18 bases in between. CDR3 sequence reads: CSAGASGAAYGYTF. The CDR3 nucleotides read TGCAGTGCGGGGGCTAGCGGGGCCGCCTATGGCTACACCTTC.

This clonotype has just a few counts. The rearrangement joins TRBV6-5 to TRBJ1-5; D remains unclear. The CDR3 loop spans 13 amino acids. The ends were cut back, 5 bases at V and 7 bases at J, with 12 bases in the middle. The V gene's germline CDR1 is MNHEY and CDR2 SVGAGI. This CDR3 reads CASSVNRGQPQHF. The CDR3 bases are TGTGCCAGCAGTGTCAACCGGGGACAGCCCCAGCATTTT.

This rearrangement joins TRBV21-1 to TRBJ2-7. TRBV21-1 is assigned pseudogene status. The CDR3 runs to 15 residues. The CDR3 spells CASSKGRVGNYEQYV. In DNA form, the CDR3 reads TGTGCCAGCAGCAAAGGTCGCGTGGGGAACTACGAGCAGTACGTC.

At least ten counts were recorded for this clonotype. V gene TRBV7-2 combines with J gene TRBJ2-1; maybe TRBD2 (6 bases). The CDR3 consists of 11 residues. V gave up 5 bases and J gave up 9 bases, with 8 bases separating them. Germline V lookup: CDR1 SGHTA, CDR2 FQGNSA. The CDR3 protein is CASSPSAEQFF. The CDR3 nucleotides are TGTGCCAGCAGCCCTAGCGCTGAGCAGTTCTTC. Full variable domain (outside the CDR3, taken from reference TRBV7-2 and TRBJ2-1): GAGVSQSPSNKVTEKGKDVELRCDPISGHTALYWYRQSLGQGLEFLIYFQGNSAPDKSGLPSDRFSAERTGGSVSTLTIQRTQQEDSAVYLCASSPSAEQFFGPGTRLTVL.

V usage is TRBV20-1 and J usage is TRBJ1-4, with D unclear. The CDR3 covers 14 residues. Trimming took off 4 bases at V and 5 bases at J, with 14 bases between the two ends. Per germline, CDR1 DFQATT and CDR2 SNEGSKA (reference sequence). CDR3 sequence: CSATKSLINEKLFF. The CDR3 bases are TGCAGTGCTACAAAAAGTCTGATAAATGAAAAACTGTTTTTT.

This clonotype was detected a few times. The genes are TRBV7-2 and TRBJ2-3; D call uncertain. The V end was cut by 5 bases, the J end by 6 bases, with 9 bases between. The CDR3 length is 12 residues. Germline CDR1 is SGHTA and CDR2 is FQGNSA. The CDR3 protein is CASSPPSDTQYF. The CDR3 DNA sequence: TGTGCCAGCAGCCCTCCGAGCGATACGCAGTATTTT.

V and J are TRBV7-2 and TRBJ2-6; possible D gene TRBD1, 6 bases. This CDR3 is built from 17 residues. Trimming took 8 bases from V and 0 from J, leaving 17 bases between them. Germline CDR1 and CDR2: SGHTA and FQGNSA. CDR3 coding DNA: TGTGCCAGCGCCACTACAGGGACCAGCTCTGGGGCCAACGTCCTGACTTTC. Translated, it gives CASATTGTSSGANVLTF.

This clonotype was seen a handful of times. The chain employs TRBV7-3 and TRBJ1-1; D is unclear. V lost 4 bases and J lost 2, with 8 bases in between. Germline-derived CDR1 and CDR2 are SGHTA and FQGTGA. This CDR3 is built from 13 residues. This CDR3 reads CASSSQKNTEAFF. The CDR3 nucleotides read TGTGCCAGCAGCTCTCAGAAAAACACTGAAGCTTTCTTT.

This clonotype has more than one count but fewer than ten. This chain uses TRBV28 with TRBJ1-2; 7 bases are shared with TRBD1. This CDR3 spans 14 amino acids. J lost 4 bases, V lost 6 bases, and 8 bases had no gene match. The germline CDR1 and CDR2 sequences are MDHEN and SYDVKM. Here the CDR3 DNA reads TGTGCCAGCAGACTTCGTCAGGGGGTCTATGGCTACACCTTC. Protein sequence: CASRLRQGVYGYTF.

In this sample, this clonotype turned up a few times. This chain uses TRBV25-1 with TRBJ1-5; D possibly corresponds to TRBD1 (5 bases). The V and J ends lost 8 bases and 3 bases respectively, with 8 bases between them. Germline V gene lookup returns CDR1 MGHDK and CDR2 SYGVNS. The CDR3 extends over 12 amino acids. CDR3 nucleotide sequence: TGTGCCAGCCAGGGAAACAATCAGCCCCAGCATTTT. Its protein product is CASQGNNQPQHF.